This T cell receptor beta chain was documented in a study of blood T cell repertoires in COVID-19. Turning to the study itself: Italy, Spain and the United States were the sources of the convalescent and acute COVID-19 samples.

The CDR3 has 14 residues. V was clipped by 10 bases and J by 3 bases; unmatched bases: 6. Germline lookup yields CDR1 LNHDA and CDR2 SQIVND (reference sequence). Libraries were prepared by immunoSEQ multiplex PCR; TCRdb keeps only in-frame clonotypes and omits some of them. Among some 300,000 clones listed, 85% to 90% were seen once. A Seattle source enrolled patients during active infection and followed them longitudinally. The source is a woman in her twenties or thirties with COVID-19, enrolled during active disease. Specimen: peripheral blood. The V and J genes are TRBV19 and TRBJ1-3, with 10 bases that match TRBD1. CDR3 region: CATRDRGGGNTIYF. The DNA of the CDR3 is TGTGCCACCCGGGACAGGGGAGGTGGAAACACCATATATTTT.